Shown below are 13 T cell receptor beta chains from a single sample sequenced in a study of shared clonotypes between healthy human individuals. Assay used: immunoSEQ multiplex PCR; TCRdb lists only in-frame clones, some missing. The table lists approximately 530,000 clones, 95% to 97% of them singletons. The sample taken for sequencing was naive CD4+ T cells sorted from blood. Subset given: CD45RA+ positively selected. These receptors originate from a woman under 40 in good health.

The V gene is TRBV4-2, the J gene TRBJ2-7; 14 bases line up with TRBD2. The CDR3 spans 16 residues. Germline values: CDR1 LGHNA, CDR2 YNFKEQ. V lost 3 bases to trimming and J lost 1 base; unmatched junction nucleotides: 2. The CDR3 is CASSHGTSGRSYEQYF. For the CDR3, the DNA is TGTGCCAGCAGCCACGGGACTAGCGGGAGATCCTACGAGCAGTACTTC.

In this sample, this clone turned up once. The CDR3 sequence: CASSLAPTNEKLFF. CDR3 in DNA: TGCGCCAGCAGCTTGGCACCAACTAATGAAAAACTGTTTTTT. The chain links TRBV5-1 to TRBJ1-4; D gene ambiguous. CDR1 is SGHRS and CDR2 is YFSETQ in the germline V gene. There are 14 residues in the CDR3. Trimming removed 0 bases from V and 0 bases from J, with 3 bases in between.

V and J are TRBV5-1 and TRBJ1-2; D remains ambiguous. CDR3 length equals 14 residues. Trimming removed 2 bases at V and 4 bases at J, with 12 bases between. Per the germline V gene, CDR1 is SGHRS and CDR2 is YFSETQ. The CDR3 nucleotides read TGCGCCAGCAGCTTTGCGGGAGCCAGCTATGGCTACACCTTC. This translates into CASSFAGASYGYTF.

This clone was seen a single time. In nucleotides, the CDR3 is TGTGCCATCAGTGAGAGTCACCTGAACACTGAAGCTTTCTTT. Translating it yields CAISESHLNTEAFF. The chain combines TRBV10-3 with TRBJ1-1; D call uncertain. CDR1 is ENHRY, CDR2 SYGVKD, per germline. This CDR3 is 14 amino acids long. Trimming left V 2 bases short and J 0 bases short, with 7 bases between.

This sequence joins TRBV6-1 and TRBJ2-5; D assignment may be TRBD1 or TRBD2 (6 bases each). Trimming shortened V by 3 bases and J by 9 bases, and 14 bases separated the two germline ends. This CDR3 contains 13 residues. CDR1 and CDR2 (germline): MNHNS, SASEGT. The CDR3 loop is CASSETGGSAQYF. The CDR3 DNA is TGTGCCAGCAGTGAGACCGGGGGCTCGGCCCAGTACTTC.

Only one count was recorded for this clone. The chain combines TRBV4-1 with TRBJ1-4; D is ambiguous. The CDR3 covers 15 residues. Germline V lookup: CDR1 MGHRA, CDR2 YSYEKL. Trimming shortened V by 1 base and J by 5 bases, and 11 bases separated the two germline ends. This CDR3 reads CASSQVGPGNEKLFF. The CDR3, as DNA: TGCGCCAGCAGCCAAGTAGGGCCGGGGAATGAAAAACTGTTTTTT.

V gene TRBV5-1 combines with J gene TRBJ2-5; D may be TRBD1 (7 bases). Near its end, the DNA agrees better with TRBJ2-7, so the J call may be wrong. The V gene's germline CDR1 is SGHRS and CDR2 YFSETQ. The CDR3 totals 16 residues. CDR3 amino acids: CASSKVGGGGPYEQYF. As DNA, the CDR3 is TGCGCCAGCAGCAAGGTAGGAGGGGGCGGCCCCTACGAGCAGTACTTC.

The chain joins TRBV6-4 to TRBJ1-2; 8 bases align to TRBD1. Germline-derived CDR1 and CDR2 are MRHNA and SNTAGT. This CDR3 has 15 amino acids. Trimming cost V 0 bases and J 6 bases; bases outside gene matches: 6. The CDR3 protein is CASSDSSGGKDGYTF. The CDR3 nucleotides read TGTGCCAGCAGTGACTCATCAGGGGGCAAGGATGGCTACACCTTC.

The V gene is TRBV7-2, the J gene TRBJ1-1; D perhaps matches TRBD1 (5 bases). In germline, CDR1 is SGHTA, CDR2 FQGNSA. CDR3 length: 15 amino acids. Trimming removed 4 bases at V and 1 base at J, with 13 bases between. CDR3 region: CASSSQVGGNTEAFF. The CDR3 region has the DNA TGTGCCAGCAGCTCGCAGGTTGGGGGGAACACTGAAGCTTTCTTT.

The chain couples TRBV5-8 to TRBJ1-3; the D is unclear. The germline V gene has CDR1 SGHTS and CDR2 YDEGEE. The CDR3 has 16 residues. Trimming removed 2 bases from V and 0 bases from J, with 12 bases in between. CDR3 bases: TGTGCCAGCAGCTTTATTAAGTCCAACTCTGGAAACACCATATATTTT. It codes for CASSFIKSNSGNTIYF.

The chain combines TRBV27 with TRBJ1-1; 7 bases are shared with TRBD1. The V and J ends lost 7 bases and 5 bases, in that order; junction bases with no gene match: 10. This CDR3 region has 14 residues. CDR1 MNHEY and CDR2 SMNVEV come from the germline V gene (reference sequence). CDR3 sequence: CASTTRQGRTEAFF. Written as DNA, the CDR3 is TGTGCCAGCACTACCCGACAGGGTAGAACTGAAGCTTTCTTT.

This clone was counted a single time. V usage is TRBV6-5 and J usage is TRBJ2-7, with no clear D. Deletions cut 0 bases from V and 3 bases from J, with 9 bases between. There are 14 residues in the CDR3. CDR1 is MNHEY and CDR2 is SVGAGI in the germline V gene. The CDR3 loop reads CASSYSRHGYEQYF. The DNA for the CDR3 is TGTGCCAGCAGTTACTCACGACACGGCTACGAGCAGTACTTC.

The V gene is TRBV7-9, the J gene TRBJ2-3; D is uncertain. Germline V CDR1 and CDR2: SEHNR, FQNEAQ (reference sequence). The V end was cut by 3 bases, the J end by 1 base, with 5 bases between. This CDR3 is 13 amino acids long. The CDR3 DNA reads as TGTGCCAGCAGCTTTAAGGGCACAGATACGCAGTATTTT. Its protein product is CASSFKGTDTQYF.